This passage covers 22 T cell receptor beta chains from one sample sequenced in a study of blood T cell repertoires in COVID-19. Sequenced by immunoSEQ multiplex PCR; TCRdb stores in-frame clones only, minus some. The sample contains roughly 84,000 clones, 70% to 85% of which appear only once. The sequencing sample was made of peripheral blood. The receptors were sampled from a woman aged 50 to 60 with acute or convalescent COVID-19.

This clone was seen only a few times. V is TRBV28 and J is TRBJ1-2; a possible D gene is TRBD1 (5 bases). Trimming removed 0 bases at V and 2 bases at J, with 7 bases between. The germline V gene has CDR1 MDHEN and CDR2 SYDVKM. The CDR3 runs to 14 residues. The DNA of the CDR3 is TGTGCCAGCAGTTTATGGGCAGGGAACTATGGCTACACCTTC. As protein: CASSLWAGNYGYTF.

CDR3 sequence (DNA): TGCGCCAGCAGCTCGCCAGGGAGGAAAAACACTGAAGCTTTCTTT. Its translation: CASSSPGRKNTEAFF. The V and J genes are TRBV5-1 and TRBJ1-1, with D perhaps matching TRBD1 (5 bases). The germline gives CDR1 SGHRS, CDR2 YFSETQ. Trimming cost V 3 bases and J 2 bases, with 14 bases left between them. CDR3 length: 15 residues.

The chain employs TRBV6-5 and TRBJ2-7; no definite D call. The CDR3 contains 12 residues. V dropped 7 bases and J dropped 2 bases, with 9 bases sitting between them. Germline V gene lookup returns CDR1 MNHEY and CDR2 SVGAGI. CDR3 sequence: CASMSVTYEQYF. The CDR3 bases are TGTGCCAGCATGTCGGTAACCTACGAGCAGTACTTC.

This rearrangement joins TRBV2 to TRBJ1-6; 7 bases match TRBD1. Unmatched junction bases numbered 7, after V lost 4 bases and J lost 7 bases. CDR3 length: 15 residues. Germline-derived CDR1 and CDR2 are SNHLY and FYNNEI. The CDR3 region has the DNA TGTGCCAGCAGTGTGTGGGACAGAGGGAATTCACCCCTCCACTTT. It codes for CASSVWDRGNSPLHF.

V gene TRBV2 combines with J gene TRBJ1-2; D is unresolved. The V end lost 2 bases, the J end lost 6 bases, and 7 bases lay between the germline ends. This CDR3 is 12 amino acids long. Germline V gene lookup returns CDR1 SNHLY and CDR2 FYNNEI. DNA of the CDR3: TGTGCCAGCAGTGAAAGAGCCGATGGCTACACCTTC. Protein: CASSERADGYTF.

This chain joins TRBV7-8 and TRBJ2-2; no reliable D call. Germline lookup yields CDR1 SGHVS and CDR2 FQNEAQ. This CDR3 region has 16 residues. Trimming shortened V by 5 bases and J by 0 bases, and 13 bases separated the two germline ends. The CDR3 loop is CASSPRVFANTGELFF. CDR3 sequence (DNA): TGTGCCAGCAGCCCTCGGGTCTTCGCGAACACCGGGGAGCTGTTTTTT.

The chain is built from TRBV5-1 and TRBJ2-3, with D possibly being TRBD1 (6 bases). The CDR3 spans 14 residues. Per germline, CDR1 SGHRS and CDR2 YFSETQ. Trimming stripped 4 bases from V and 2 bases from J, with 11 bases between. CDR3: CASSGGQNTDTQYF. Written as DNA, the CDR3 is TGCGCCAGCAGCGGCGGACAGAACACAGATACGCAGTATTTT.

CDR3 in amino acids: CASSPVPTSGEQYF. The CDR3 DNA reads as TGTGCCAGTAGTCCCGTCCCGACTTCGGGGGAGCAGTACTTC. The chain couples TRBV19 to TRBJ2-7; D is perhaps TRBD2 (5 bases). The germline V gene encodes CDR1 LNHDA and CDR2 SQIVND (reference sequence). The V and J ends lost 5 bases and 7 bases respectively, with 18 bases between them. This CDR3 comprises 14 residues. Variable domain in full (rest from reference TRBV19 and TRBJ2-7): DGGITQSPKYLFRKEGQNVTLSCEQNLNHDAMYWYRQDPGQGLRLIYYSQIVNDFQKGDIAEGYSVSREKKESFPLTVTSAQKNPTAFYLCASSPVPTSGEQYFGPGTRLTVT.

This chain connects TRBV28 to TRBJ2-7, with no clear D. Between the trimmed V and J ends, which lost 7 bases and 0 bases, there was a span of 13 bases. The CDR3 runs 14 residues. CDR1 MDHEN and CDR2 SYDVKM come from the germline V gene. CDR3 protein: CASNPLSSSYEQYF. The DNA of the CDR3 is TGTGCCAGCAACCCGTTATCGAGCTCCTACGAGCAGTACTTC. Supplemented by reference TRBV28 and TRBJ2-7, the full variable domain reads DVKVTQSSRYLVKRTGEKVFLECVQDMDHENMFWYRQDPGLGLRLIYFSYDVKMKEKGDIPEGYSVSREKKERFSLILESASTNQTSMYLCASNPLSSSYEQYFGPGTRLTVT.

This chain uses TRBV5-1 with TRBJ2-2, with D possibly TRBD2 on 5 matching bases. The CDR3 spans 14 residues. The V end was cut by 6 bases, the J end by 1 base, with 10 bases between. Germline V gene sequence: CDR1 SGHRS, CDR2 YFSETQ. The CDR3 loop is CASTQGLNTGELFF. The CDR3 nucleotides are TGCGCCAGCACTCAAGGACTGAACACCGGGGAGCTGTTTTTT.

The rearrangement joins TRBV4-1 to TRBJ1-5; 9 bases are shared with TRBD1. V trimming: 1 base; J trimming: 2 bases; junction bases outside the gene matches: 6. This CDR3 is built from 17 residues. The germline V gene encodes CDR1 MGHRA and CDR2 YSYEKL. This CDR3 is CASSQGDREFGNQPQHF. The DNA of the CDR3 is TGCGCCAGCAGCCAAGGGGACAGGGAGTTTGGCAATCAGCCCCAGCATTTT.

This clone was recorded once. The CDR3 nucleotides are TGTGCCACCAGCAGATCAACAGGGGCCTCTGGAAACACCATATATTTT. It specifies CATSRSTGASGNTIYF. The V call is TRBV15, the J call TRBJ1-3; 7 nucleotides match TRBD1. CDR1 is LNHNV and CDR2 is YYDKDF in the germline V gene (reference sequence). The CDR3 is 16 residues long. With 2 bases clipped from V and 0 bases from J, the junction kept 4 bases outside the gene matches.

This CDR3 is CASSQGSTEAFF. The DNA for the CDR3 is TGCGCCAGCAGCCAGGGGAGCACTGAAGCTTTCTTT. The chain couples TRBV5-1 to TRBJ1-1; D possibly corresponds to TRBD1 (6 bases). The germline gives CDR1 SGHRS, CDR2 YFSETQ. Between the trimmed V and J ends, which lost 4 bases and 4 bases, there was a span of 8 bases. This CDR3 comprises 12 residues.

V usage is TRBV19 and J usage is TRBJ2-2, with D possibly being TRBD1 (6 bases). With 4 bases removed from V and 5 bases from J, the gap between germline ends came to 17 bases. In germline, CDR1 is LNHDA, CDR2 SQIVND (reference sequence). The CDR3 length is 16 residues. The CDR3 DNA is TGTGCCAGTAGTAGCTACCGGGACATGTTGACCGGGGAGCTGTTTTTT. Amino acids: CASSSYRDMLTGELFF.

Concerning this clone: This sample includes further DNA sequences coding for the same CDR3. This chain's CDR3 is CASSESSTVYGYTF. The CDR3 DNA reads as TGCGCCAGCAGTGAGTCGAGTACAGTCTATGGCTACACCTTC. The rearrangement links TRBV10-2 to TRBJ1-2; no definite D call. This CDR3 is 14 amino acids long. With 0 bases removed from V and 4 bases from J, the gap between germline ends came to 9 bases. Germline-derived CDR1 and CDR2 are WSHSY and SAAADI.

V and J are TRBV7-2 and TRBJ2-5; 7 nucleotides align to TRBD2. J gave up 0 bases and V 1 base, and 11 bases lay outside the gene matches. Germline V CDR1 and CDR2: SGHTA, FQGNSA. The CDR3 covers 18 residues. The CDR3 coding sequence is TGTGCCAGCAGCTTAGTTGCGAGCGGGGATATGTACCAAGAGACCCAGTACTTC. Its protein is CASSLVASGDMYQETQYF.

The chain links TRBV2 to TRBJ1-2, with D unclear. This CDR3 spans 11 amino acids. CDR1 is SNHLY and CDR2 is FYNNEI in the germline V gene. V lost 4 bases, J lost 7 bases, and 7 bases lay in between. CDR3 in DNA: TGTGCCAGCAGTGTTTTCGTTGGCTACACCTTC. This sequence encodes CASSVFVGYTF.

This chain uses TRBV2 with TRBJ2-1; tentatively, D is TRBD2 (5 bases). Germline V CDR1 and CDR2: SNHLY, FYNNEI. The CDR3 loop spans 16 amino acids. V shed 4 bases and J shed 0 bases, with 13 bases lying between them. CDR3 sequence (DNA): TGTGCCAGCAGTGCCGGAGGCTTCAGCTCCTACAATGAGCAGTTCTTC. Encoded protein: CASSAGGFSSYNEQFF. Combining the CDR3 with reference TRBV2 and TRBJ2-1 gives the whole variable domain EPEVTQTPSHQVTQMGQEVILRCVPISNHLYFYWYRQILGQKVEFLVSFYNNEISEKSEIFDDQFSVERPDGSNFTLKIRSTKLEDSAMYFCASSAGGFSSYNEQFFGPGTRLTVL.

The CDR3 region has the DNA TGTGCCAGCAGCTTTATGGGAGGGAGAGGCTATGGCTACACCTTC. Amino acids: CASSFMGGRGYGYTF. The chain couples TRBV5-4 to TRBJ1-2; D uncertain. There are 15 residues in the CDR3. In germline, CDR1 is SGHNT, CDR2 YYREEE (reference sequence). Trimming shortened V by 2 bases and J by 4 bases, and 15 bases separated the two germline ends.

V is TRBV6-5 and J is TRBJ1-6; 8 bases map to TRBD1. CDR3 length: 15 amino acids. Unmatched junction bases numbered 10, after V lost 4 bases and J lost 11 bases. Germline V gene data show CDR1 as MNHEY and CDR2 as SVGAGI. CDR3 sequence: CASSSPRTGYAPLHF. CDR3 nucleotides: TGTGCCAGCAGTTCTCCTCGGACAGGGTATGCACCCCTCCACTTT.

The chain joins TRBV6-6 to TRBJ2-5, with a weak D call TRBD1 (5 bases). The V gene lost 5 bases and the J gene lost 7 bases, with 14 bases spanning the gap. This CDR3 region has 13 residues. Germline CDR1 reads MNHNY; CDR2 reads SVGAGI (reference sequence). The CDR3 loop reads CASSDSPSGTQYF. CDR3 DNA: TGTGCCAGCAGTGACAGTCCCTCGGGGACCCAGTACTTC.

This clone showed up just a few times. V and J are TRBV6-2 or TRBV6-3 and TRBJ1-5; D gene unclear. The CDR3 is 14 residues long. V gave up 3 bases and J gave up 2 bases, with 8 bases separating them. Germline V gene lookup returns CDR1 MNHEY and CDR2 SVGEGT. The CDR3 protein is CASSYRGGNQPQHF. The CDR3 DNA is TGTGCCAGCAGTTATCGAGGTGGCAATCAGCCCCAGCATTTT.